These T cell receptor beta chains were read from a single sample in a study of cytomegalovirus exposure and HLA in healthy donors. Data came from immunoSEQ multiplex PCR; TCRdb stores just in-frame clones and leaves some out. The profile shows about 52,000 clones, more than 65% of them singletons. Sequencing input: PBMCs. The receptor source for this set is a woman aged 50 to 60 in good health and CMV-seronegative. Both conserved end residues are part of each CDR3. D genes are given only for firm matches. Clone size is not always given. Where it is, it says once, few, many or a class for expanded clones.

J,D,V,size,CDR3,DNA
TRBJ1-5,TRBD1,TRBV27,.,CATSGTGDQPQHF,TGTGCCACCTCCGGGACAGGGGATCAGCCCCAGCATTTT
TRBJ2-2,.,TRBV7-3,.,CASSFGSSDGEELFF,TGTGCCAGCAGCTTTGGTAGCAGCGACGGAGAGGAGCTGTTTTTT
TRBJ1-1,TRBD1,TRBV6-5,.,CASSYSRTGDTEAFF,TGTGCCAGCAGTTACTCGAGGACAGGAGACACTGAAGCTTTCTTT
TRBJ2-2,TRBD2,TRBV29-1,.,CSLTPGGEGTGELFF,TGCAGCCTTACACCCGGCGGGGAGGGCACCGGGGAGCTGTTTTTT
TRBJ2-1,.,TRBV18,.,CASSVSGEQFF,TGTGCCAGCTCAGTTTCCGGTGAGCAGTTCTTC
TRBJ2-7,TRBD1,TRBV6-5,.,CASSPGQGGREQYF,TGTGCCAGCAGTCCGGGACAGGGGGGTAGAGAGCAGTACTTC
TRBJ2-7,.,TRBV6-1,.,CASSGETKEQYF,TGTGCCAGCAGTGGGGAGACGAAGGAGCAGTACTTC
TRBJ1-1,.,TRBV10-3,.,CAISEVQAGYTEAFF,TGTGCCATCAGTGAGGTCCAGGCGGGTTACACTGAAGCTTTCTTT
TRBJ2-1,.,TRBV7-3,.,CASRSGSYNEQFF,TGTGCCAGCAGGTCGGGCTCCTACAATGAGCAGTTCTTC
TRBJ2-2,.,TRBV2,.,CASSDRGGTGELFF,TGTGCCAGCAGTGATAGGGGAGGCACCGGGGAGCTGTTTTTT
TRBJ1-6,.,TRBV6-5,.,CASSSEQGWSPLHF,TGTGCCAGCAGTTCGGAGCAGGGATGGTCACCCCTCCACTTT
TRBJ2-7,.,TRBV5-5,.,CARKDSVINEQYF,TGTGCCCGGAAGGACAGTGTCATAAACGAGCAGTACTTC
TRBJ1-1,.,TRBV4-1,.,CASSQDPPDGAFF,TGCGCCAGCAGCCAAGATCCGCCCGACGGGGCTTTCTTT
TRBJ2-1,TRBD1,TRBV5-1,.,CASSDDGQGSYNEQFF,TGCGCCAGCAGCGATGATGGACAGGGGTCCTACAATGAGCAGTTCTTC
TRBJ2-2,.,TRBV7-9,.,CASSLERVLTGELFF,TGTGCCAGCAGCTTGGAGAGGGTACTAACCGGGGAGCTGTTTTTT
TRBJ2-1,TRBD2,TRBV7-3,.,CASSLSPSGYNEQFF,TGTGCCAGCAGCTTATCGCCTAGCGGGTACAATGAGCAGTTCTTC
TRBJ2-7,.,TRBV6-1,.,CASSEMGQPSYEQYF,TGTGCCAGCAGTGAAATGGGGCAACCCTCCTACGAGCAGTACTTC
TRBJ2-3,TRBD2,TRBV27,once,CASSLAGTDTQYF,TGTGCCAGCAGTCTAGCGGGCACAGATACGCAGTATTTT
TRBJ2-7,.,TRBV6-6,.,CASSPSERFYEQYF,TGTGCCAGCAGTCCCTCCGAACGGTTCTACGAGCAGTACTTC
TRBJ2-5,TRBD1,TRBV7-3,.,CASSLNRGQETQYF,TGTGCCAGCAGCTTAAACAGGGGCCAAGAGACCCAGTACTTC
TRBJ2-6,.,TRBV10-3,.,CATAGVRGSGANVLTF,TGTGCCACCGCCGGGGTTCGGGGCTCTGGGGCCAACGTCCTGACTTTC
TRBJ1-6,.,TRBV28,.,CASSLRAGDSPLHF,TGTGCCAGCAGTTTGAGGGCCGGGGATTCACCCCTCCACTTT
TRBJ1-1,TRBD1,TRBV5-1,.,CASSPGTEQLEAFF,TGCGCCAGCAGCCCAGGGACAGAGCAACTTGAAGCTTTCTTT
TRBJ1-5,.,TRBV2,few,CASSGDGNNQPQHF,TGTGCCAGCAGTGGAGACGGGAACAATCAGCCCCAGCATTTT
TRBJ2-1,TRBD2,TRBV2,.,CATSGTRDPNEQFF,TGTGCCACATCCGGGACTAGGGACCCCAATGAGCAGTTCTTC
TRBJ2-2,TRBD2,TRBV30,.,CAWGTSGMTGELFF,TGTGCCTGGGGGACTAGCGGGATGACCGGGGAGCTGTTTTTT
TRBJ2-7,TRBD1,TRBV14,.,CASSQEGDRSYEQYF,TGTGCCAGCAGCCAAGAAGGGGACAGGTCCTACGAGCAGTACTTC
TRBJ2-3,TRBD2,TRBV18,once,CASSLDAGGTDTQYF,TGTGCCAGCTCACTCGATGCGGGGGGTACAGATACGCAGTATTTT
TRBJ2-3,TRBD2,TRBV2,.,CASSFSGGPDTQYF,TGTGCCAGCTCGTTTTCGGGGGGGCCAGATACGCAGTATTTT
TRBJ1-5,.,TRBV7-2,.,CASSSRGNQPQHF,TGTGCCAGCAGCTCACGGGGCAATCAGCCCCAGCATTTT
TRBJ2-1,.,TRBV19,.,CASSFPSSYNEQFF,TGTGCCAGTAGTTTCCCCAGCTCCTACAATGAGCAGTTCTTC
TRBJ2-7,.,TRBV27,.,CASSSPTGQITYEQYF,TGTGCCAGCAGTTCCCCGACAGGTCAAATAACCTACGAGCAGTACTTC
TRBJ2-1,TRBD2,TRBV5-6,.,CASSLEVSAGDYNEQFF,TGTGCCAGCAGCTTGGAGGTCTCAGCGGGGGACTACAATGAGCAGTTCTTC
TRBJ2-3,.,TRBV5-1,.,CASSLSADTQYF,TGCGCCAGCAGCTTGTCGGCAGATACGCAGTATTTT
TRBJ1-5,.,TRBV30,.,CAWSNGQGHHQPQHF,TGTGCCTGGAGTAACGGACAAGGCCACCATCAGCCCCAGCATTTT
TRBJ1-1,.,TRBV30,.,CAWSTQGDTEAFF,TGTGCCTGGAGTACACAGGGAGACACTGAAGCTTTCTTT
TRBJ2-1,TRBD1,TRBV5-5,.,CASGDRVQFF,TGTGCCAGCGGGGACAGGGTCCAGTTCTTC
TRBJ1-1,.,TRBV28,.,CASSFEATEAFF,TGTGCCAGCAGTTTTGAGGCTACTGAAGCTTTCTTT
TRBJ2-2,TRBD2,TRBV5-1,.,CASSQGLAGGGNTGELFF,TGCGCCAGCAGCCAGGGACTAGCGGGAGGCGGGAACACCGGGGAGCTGTTTTTT
TRBJ1-2,.,TRBV6-5,.,CASSYSSGQSSYGYTF,TGTGCCAGCAGTTACTCTTCAGGGCAGAGCTCCTATGGCTACACCTTC
TRBJ2-1,TRBD2,TRBV5-1,once,CASSLGLAGGPPNEQFF,TGCGCCAGCAGCTTGGGACTAGCGGGGGGGCCTCCTAATGAGCAGTTCTTC